What follows is one TCR beta chain and its context. The isolated RNA, all of it, was reverse transcribed, so expressed TCRB transcripts were what got sequenced. Generated by immunoSEQ multiplex PCR, the TCRdb table keeps only in-frame clones and is missing some. This table holds about 900,000 clones, 15% to 20% found once. Trimming cost V 3 bases and J 0 bases, with 12 bases left between them. CDR1 is SNHLY and CDR2 is FYNNEI in the germline V gene. The CDR3 is 15 amino acids. These data belong to a study of beta chain features in type 1 diabetes. Sequencing was done on a sample of naive CD4+ T cells from blood. The source is a woman younger than 30 in good health. This chain links TRBV2 with TRBJ2-7; D not certain. The CDR3 region is CASSEGSSSSYEQYF. Written as DNA, the CDR3 is TGTGCCAGCAGTGAGGGTAGTTCTAGCTCCTACGAGCAGTACTTC.